The clone carrying this T cell receptor beta chain was recorded at least ten times. Antigen: not known. These data come from a study of T cells in Graves' hyperthyroidism and ophthalmopathy. General study results and limits: Also found in blood were most expanded thyroid clonotypes above 0.001.

Over 18 months, lack of ophthalmopathy progression marked Graves' hyperthyroidism as stable. This CDR3 contains 15 residues. Trimming removed 1 base at V and 8 bases at J, with 15 bases between. CDR1 is SGHAT and CDR2 is FQNNGV in the germline V gene. The source material, RNA transcripts, was used to amplify TCR beta CDR3 regions. The HTBI set primed first-round TCR CDR3 RT-PCR. TCRdb redid the calling of the multiplex PCR reads with MiXCR, one entry per CDR3 protein. The sample includes about 480,000 distinct CDR3 sequences, approximately 15% of them seen just once. The sequenced sample was blood. This TCR was sampled from a woman aged 18-29 years with Graves' hyperthyroidism. The genes are TRBV11-2 and TRBJ2-1, with D perhaps being TRBD1 or TRBD2 (5 bases each). The CDR3 loop reads CASSLGGGRADEQFF. In DNA form, the CDR3 reads TGTGCCAGCAGCTTAGGAGGAGGCAGGGCTGATGAGCAGTTCTTC.